These T cell receptor beta chains were read from a single sample in a study of cytomegalovirus exposure and HLA in healthy donors. Only in-frame clones appear in the TCRdb table, and some are missing; sequencing was by immunoSEQ multiplex PCR. The sample holds about 110,000 clones; almost 96% are singletons and the top ten take 0.67%. Sequencing was performed on PBMCs. The receptors come from a woman aged 18-35 years in good health and CMV-seronegative. Each CDR3 is given with its conserved first and last residue.

V,J,CDR3
TRBV6-1,TRBJ1-5,CASSEPRLGQGSAGGNQPQHF
TRBV2,TRBJ1-5,CASNSPGTSNQPQHF
TRBV19,TRBJ1-5,CASSQDSYKDPQRF
TRBV10-3,TRBJ2-7,CAIRGGGASYEQYF
TRBV9,TRBJ2-1,CASSSGGALYNEQFF
TRBV5-8,TRBJ2-7,CASSFGQGNDEQYF
TRBV29-1,TRBJ1-2,CSVDRGDTF
TRBV30,TRBJ1-6,CAWSLEGVPPLHF
TRBV25-1,TRBJ1-1,CASSPYRGVTEAFF
TRBV19,TRBJ1-4,CASSILRVGDEKLFF
TRBV18,TRBJ2-7,CASSPAQGLGEQYF
TRBV9,TRBJ2-5,CASSATGGWETQYF
TRBV23-1,TRBJ2-6,CASNSFPRGGANVLTF
TRBV9,TRBJ1-1,CASSAGGGTEAFF
TRBV27,TRBJ2-7,CASSFIPQGGEQYF
TRBV30,TRBJ1-6,CAWSVRRSERANSPLHF
TRBV6-6,TRBJ1-5,CASSPGGAIQPQHF
TRBV20-1,TRBJ2-7,CSARDRFEQYF
TRBV7-2,TRBJ1-2,CASSSGQLGDYGYTF
TRBV5-1,TRBJ2-5,CASRDQERQETQYF
TRBV5-1,TRBJ2-5,CASSLGAGVGETQYF
TRBV9,TRBJ2-3,CASSPSGSGGRNTDTQYF
TRBV7-8,TRBJ2-2,CASSSAAHVWSNTGELFF
TRBV28,TRBJ2-7,CASSSGLAGGLPYEQYF
TRBV5-1,TRBJ1-1,CASSLPKRDLNTEAFF
TRBV11-2,TRBJ2-5,CASSLDPGGPKETQYF
TRBV2,TRBJ1-4,CASTEGPGGYEKLFF
TRBV2,TRBJ2-3,CASSEGEGTDTQYF
TRBV7-9,TRBJ1-1,CASSKTGTVNTEAFF
TRBV28,TRBJ2-7,CASSIPSGGRLRQYF
TRBV6-6,TRBJ1-1,CASSYVRQMNTEAFF
TRBV11-3,TRBJ2-3,CASSPTLGSGSDTQYF
TRBV15,TRBJ2-5,CATSRDGGGGGQETQYF
TRBV7-6,TRBJ1-4,CASSMDRGLLPEKLFF
TRBV5-1,TRBJ2-3,CASSTGTSGGSTDTQYF
TRBV28,TRBJ2-7,CASTPTGGQSSYEQYF
TRBV7-9,TRBJ1-1,CASTPGAGFTEAFF
TRBV27,TRBJ1-4,CASSLWPGSNEKLFF
TRBV7-9,TRBJ1-1,CASSFGQGSTEAFF
TRBV2,TRBJ2-5,CASSELGGGPQETQYF
TRBV6-1,TRBJ2-7,CASSFRVGSYEQYF
TRBV28,TRBJ2-1,CASSGLAGGTSEQFF
TRBV15,TRBJ2-7,CATSRDPGTGIYEQYF
TRBV6-5,TRBJ1-1,CASSYSSAGVATEAFF
TRBV5-3,TRBJ2-3,CARGEYTTDTQYF
TRBV15,TRBJ1-5,CATSVEYQPQHF
TRBV29-1,TRBJ1-1,CSAGQTNTEAFF